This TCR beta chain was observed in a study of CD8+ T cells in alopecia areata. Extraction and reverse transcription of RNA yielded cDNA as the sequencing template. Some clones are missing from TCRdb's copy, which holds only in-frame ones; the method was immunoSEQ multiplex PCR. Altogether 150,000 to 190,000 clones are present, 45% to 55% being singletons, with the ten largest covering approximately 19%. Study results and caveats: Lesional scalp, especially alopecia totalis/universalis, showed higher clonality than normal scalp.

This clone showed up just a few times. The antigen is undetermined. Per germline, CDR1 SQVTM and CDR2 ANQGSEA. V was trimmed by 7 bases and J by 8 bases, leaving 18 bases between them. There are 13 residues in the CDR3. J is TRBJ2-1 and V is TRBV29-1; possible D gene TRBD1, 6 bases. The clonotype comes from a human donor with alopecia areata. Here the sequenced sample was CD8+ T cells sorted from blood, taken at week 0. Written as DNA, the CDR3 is TGCAGCGGCGTGGGGACACCCTCGGATGAGCAGTTCTTC. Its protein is CSGVGTPSDEQFF.